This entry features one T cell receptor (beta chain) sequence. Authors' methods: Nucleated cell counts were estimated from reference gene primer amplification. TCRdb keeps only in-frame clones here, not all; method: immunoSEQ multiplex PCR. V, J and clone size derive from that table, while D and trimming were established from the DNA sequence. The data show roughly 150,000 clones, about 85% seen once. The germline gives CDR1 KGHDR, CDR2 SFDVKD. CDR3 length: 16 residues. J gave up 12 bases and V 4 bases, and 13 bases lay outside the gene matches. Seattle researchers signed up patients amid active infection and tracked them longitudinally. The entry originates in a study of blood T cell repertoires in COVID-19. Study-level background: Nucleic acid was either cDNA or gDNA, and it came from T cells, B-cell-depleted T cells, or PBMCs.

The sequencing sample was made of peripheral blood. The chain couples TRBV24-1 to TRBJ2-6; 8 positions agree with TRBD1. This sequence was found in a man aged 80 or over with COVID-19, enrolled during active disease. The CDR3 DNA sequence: TGTGCCACCAGTGACAGGGCGCCGGGACAGGCTTCCGTCCTGACTTTC. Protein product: CATSDRAPGQASVLTF.